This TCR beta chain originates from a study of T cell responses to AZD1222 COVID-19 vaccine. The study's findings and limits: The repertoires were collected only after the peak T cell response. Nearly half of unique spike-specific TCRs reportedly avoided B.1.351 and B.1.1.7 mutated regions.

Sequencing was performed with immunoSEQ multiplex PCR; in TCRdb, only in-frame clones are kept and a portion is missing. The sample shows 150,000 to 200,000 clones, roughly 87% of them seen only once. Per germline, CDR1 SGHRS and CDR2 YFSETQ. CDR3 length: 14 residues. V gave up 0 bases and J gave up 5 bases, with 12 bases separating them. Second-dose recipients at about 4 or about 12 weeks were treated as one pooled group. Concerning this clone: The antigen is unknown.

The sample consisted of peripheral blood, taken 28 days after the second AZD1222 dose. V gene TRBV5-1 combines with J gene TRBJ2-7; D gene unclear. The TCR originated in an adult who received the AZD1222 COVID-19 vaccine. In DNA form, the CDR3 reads TGCGCCAGCAGCTTGGTGGGATCATCGAACGAGCAGTACTTC. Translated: CASSLVGSSNEQYF.